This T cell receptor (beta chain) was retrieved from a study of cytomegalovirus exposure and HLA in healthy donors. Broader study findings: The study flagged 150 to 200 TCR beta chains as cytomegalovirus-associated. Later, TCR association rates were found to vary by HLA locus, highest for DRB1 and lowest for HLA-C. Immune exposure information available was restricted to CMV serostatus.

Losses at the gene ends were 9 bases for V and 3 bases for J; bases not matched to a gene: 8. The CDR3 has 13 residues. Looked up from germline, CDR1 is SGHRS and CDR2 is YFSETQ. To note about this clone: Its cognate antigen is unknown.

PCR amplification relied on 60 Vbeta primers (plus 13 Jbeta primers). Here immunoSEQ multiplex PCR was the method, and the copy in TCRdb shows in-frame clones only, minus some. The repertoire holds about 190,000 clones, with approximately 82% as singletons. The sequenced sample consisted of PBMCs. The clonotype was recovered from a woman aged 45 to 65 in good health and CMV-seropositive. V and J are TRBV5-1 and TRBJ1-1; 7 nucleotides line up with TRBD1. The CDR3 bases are TGCGCCAAAAACGACAGGGAAGACACTGAAGCTTTCTTT. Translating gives CAKNDREDTEAFF. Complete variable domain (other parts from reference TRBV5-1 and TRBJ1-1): KAGVTQTPRYLIKTRGQQVTLSCSPISGHRSVSWYQQTPGQGLQFLFEYFSETQRNKGNFPGRFSGRQFSNSRSEMNVSTLELGDSALYLCAKNDREDTEAFFGQGTRLTVV.